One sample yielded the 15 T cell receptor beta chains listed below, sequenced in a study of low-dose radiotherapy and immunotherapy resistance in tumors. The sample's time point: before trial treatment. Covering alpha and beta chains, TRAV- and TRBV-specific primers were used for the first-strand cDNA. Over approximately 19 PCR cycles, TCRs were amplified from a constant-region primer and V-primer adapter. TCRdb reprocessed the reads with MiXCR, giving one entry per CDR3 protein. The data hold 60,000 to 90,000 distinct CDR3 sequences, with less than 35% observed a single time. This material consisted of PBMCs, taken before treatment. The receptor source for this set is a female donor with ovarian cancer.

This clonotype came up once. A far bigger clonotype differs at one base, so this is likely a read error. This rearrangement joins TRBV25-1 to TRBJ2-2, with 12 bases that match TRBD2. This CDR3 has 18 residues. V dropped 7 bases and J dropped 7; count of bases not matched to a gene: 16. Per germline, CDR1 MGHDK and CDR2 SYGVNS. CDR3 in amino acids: CASTRSSGRASDSGELFF. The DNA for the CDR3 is TGTGCCAGCACCAGGTCTAGCGGGAGGGCCTCGGACAGCGGGGAGCTGTTTTTT.

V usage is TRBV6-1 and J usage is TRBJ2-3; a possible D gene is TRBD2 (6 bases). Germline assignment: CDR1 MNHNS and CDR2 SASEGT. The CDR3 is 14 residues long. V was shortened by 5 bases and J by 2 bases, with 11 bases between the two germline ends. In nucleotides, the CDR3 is TGTGCCAGCAGTTACCAACTAGCCACAGATACGCAGTATTTT. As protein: CASSYQLATDTQYF.

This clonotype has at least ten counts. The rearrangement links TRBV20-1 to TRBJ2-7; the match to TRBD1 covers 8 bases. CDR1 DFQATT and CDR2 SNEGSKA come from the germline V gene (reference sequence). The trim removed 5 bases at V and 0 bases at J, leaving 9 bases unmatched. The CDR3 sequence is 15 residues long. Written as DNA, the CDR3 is TGCAGTGCTGAAAGGAGGACAGGGAGCTCCTACGAGCAGTACTTC. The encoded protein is CSAERRTGSSYEQYF.

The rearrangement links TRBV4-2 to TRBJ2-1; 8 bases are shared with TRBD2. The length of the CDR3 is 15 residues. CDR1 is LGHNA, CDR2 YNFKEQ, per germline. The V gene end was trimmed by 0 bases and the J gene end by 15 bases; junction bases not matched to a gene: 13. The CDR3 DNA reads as TGTGCCAGCAGCCAAGACCCCGGACTAGCCGGTGGTTGGTTCTTC. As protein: CASSQDPGLAGGWFF.

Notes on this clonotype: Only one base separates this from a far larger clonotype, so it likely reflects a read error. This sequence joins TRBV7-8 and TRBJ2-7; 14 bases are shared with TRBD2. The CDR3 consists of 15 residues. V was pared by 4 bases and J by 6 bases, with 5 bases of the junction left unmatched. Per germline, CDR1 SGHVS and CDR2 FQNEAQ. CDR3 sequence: CASSSGLAGAGEQYF. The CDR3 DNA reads TGTGCCAGCAGCTCGGGACTAGCGGGAGCGGGCGAGCAGTACTTC.

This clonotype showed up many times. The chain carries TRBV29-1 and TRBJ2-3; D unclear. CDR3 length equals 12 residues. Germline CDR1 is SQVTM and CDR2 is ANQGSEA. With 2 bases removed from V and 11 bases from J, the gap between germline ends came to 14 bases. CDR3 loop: CSVERTPDLQYF. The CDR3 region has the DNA TGCAGCGTTGAAAGGACCCCGGATCTGCAGTATTTT.

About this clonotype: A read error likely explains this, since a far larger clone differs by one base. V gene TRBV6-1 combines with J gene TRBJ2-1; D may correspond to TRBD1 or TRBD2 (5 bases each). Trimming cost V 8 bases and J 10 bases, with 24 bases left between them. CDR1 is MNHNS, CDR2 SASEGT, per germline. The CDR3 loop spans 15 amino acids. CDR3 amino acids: CASFKGPMGIYEQFF. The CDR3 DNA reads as TGTGCCAGCTTTAAGGGACCTATGGGGATTTACGAGCAGTTCTTC.

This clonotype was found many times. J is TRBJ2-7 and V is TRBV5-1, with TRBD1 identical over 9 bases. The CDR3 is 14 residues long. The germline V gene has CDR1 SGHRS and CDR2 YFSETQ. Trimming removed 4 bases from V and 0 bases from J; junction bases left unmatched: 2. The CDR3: CASSRTGDSYEQYF. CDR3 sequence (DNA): TGCGCCAGCAGCCGGACAGGGGACTCCTACGAGCAGTACTTC.

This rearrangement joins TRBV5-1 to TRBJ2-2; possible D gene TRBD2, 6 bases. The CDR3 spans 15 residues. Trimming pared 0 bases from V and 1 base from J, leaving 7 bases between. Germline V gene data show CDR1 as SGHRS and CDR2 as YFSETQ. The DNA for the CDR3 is TGCGCCAGCAGCTTGGTGGAGGGGAACACCGGGGAGCTGTTTTTT. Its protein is CASSLVEGNTGELFF.

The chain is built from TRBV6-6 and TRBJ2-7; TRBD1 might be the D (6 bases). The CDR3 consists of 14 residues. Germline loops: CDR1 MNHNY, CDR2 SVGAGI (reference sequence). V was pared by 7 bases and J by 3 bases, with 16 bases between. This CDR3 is CASTPDRGGYEQYF. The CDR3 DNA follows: TGTGCCAGCACCCCGGACAGAGGAGGCTACGAGCAGTACTTC.

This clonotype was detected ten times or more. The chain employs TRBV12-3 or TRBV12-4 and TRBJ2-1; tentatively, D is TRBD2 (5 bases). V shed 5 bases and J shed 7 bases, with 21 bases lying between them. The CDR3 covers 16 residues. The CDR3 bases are TGTGCCAGCAGTCCCTCCCGGGCTAGCCGTAGTAATGAGCAGTTCTTC. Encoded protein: CASSPSRASRSNEQFF.

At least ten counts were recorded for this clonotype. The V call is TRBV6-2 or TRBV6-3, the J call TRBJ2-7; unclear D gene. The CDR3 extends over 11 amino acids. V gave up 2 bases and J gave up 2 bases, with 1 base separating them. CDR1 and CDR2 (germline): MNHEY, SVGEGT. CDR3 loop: CASSYTYEQYF. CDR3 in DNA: TGTGCCAGCAGTTACACCTACGAGCAGTACTTC.

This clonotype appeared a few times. The CDR3 here is CASYSSSYNEQFF. In DNA, the CDR3 is TGCGCCAGTTACAGTAGCTCCTACAATGAGCAGTTCTTC. V usage is TRBV5-1 and J usage is TRBJ2-1; D uncertain. CDR1 and CDR2 (germline): SGHRS, YFSETQ. V dropped 8 bases and J dropped 0 bases, with 9 bases sitting between them. The CDR3 runs 13 residues.

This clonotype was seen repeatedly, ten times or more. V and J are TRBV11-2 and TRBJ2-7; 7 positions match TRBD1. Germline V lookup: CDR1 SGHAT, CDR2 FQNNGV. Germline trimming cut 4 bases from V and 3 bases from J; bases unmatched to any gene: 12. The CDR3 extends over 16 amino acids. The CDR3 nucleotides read TGTGCCAGCAGCTCCTCTTTGACAGGGACCTTCTACGAGCAGTACTTC. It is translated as CASSSSLTGTFYEQYF.

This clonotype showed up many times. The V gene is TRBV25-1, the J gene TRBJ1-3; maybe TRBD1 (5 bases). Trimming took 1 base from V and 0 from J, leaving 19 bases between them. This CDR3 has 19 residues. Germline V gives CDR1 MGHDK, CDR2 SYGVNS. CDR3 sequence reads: CASSESKSAGTLSGNTIYF. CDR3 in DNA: TGTGCCAGCAGTGAATCGAAAAGTGCGGGGACCCTCTCTGGAAACACCATATATTTT.